This T cell receptor (beta chain) was documented in a study of shared clonotypes between healthy human individuals. TCRdb's copy holds only in-frame clones and misses some; the assay was immunoSEQ multiplex PCR. The sample lists about 2.1 million clones; approximately 94% were seen once. Only CD45RO-negative cells positively selected for CCR7 counted as naive CD8 cells, so terminally differentiated effector memory CD45RA+ cells were excluded. Germline CDR1 SGHVS, CDR2 FNYEAQ. The CDR3 consists of 15 residues. Trimming removed 1 base from V and 0 bases from J, with 7 bases in between. Points on this clone: Other nucleotide sequences from this sample produce the same CDR3.

The sample taken for sequencing was naive CD8+ T cells from PBMCs. This clonotype was obtained from a man between 18 and 35 years old in good health. Some clones in this sample may be carry-over from other donors' samples. The rearrangement joins TRBV7-6 to TRBJ2-1, with D maybe TRBD1 (5 bases). The CDR3 here is CASSLDRSSYNEQFF. The CDR3 DNA sequence: TGTGCCAGCAGCTTAGACAGGAGCTCCTACAATGAGCAGTTCTTC.